The clone carrying this T cell receptor beta chain turned up a few times. The antigen remains unidentified. Other nucleotide sequences from this sample produce the same CDR3. From germline, CDR1 is GTSNPN and CDR2 SVGIG (reference sequence). The CDR3 has 14 residues. With 0 bases removed from V and 3 bases from J, the gap between germline ends came to 10 bases. As every portion of the isolated RNA was reverse transcribed, the sequencing read expressed TCRB transcripts. Repertoires were generated with immunoSEQ multiplex PCR, while TCRdb's copy carries only in-frame clones and drops some. The data hold roughly 180,000 clones, with approximately 13% observed a single time. Sort purity for all populations was recorded as exceeding 98%. This sample was included in a study of beta chain features in type 1 diabetes. Study-wide findings and caveats: Cells with high TCR expression could be over-represented by cDNA sequencing. Moderate but significant shortening of TCRB CDR3s was recorded in all four CD4+ subsets from Type 1 diabetes patients.

The chain has TRBV30 and TRBJ2-3, with a tentative D call TRBD1 (6 bases). This clonotype originated in a woman in her late teens or twenties in good health. The specimen sequenced was central memory CD4+ T cells from blood. The CDR3 sequence is CAWSVQGGTDTQYF. The CDR3 bases are TGTGCCTGGAGTGTTCAAGGGGGAACAGATACGCAGTATTTT.